Listed below are T cell receptor beta chains from one sample, sequenced in a study of CD8 T cells in Susac syndrome. TCRdb recomputed calls from the immunoSEQ multiplex PCR reads with MiXCR, one row per CDR3 protein. This sample has under 200,000 distinct CDR3 sequences, with 85% to 95% found just once. Sequenced input: CD4+ T cells from PBMCs. The origin of the receptors is a human donor in good health. The CDR3 runs from the conserved cysteine through the conserved F or W. Each record gives: V gene, clone size, J gene, D gene, CDR3 DNA, CDR3 protein. D genes are given only for firm matches. Size tells how often a clone was seen (once, few, many) or the class of an expanded clone, and some rows leave it out.

v_gene: TRBV29-1; abundance: NA; j_gene: TRBJ1-3; d_gene: TRBD1; CDR3nt: TGCAGCGTGGCCACCGGGACAGGGGGTGACACCATATATTTT; CDR3aa: CSVATGTGGDTIYF
v_gene: TRBV24-1; abundance: once; j_gene: TRBJ2-1; d_gene: NA; CDR3nt: TGTGCCACCAGTGATCTGAGGAGGGTCAATGAGCAGTTCTTC; CDR3aa: CATSDLRRVNEQFF
v_gene: TRBV12-3/TRBV12-4; abundance: NA; j_gene: TRBJ1-1; d_gene: NA; CDR3nt: TGTGCCAGCAGTTTCGTGACTGAAGCTTTCTTT; CDR3aa: CASSFVTEAFF
v_gene: TRBV30; abundance: NA; j_gene: TRBJ1-2; d_gene: NA; CDR3nt: TGTGCCTGGAGTGTAACGAGCCCCAGAGGGGGCTACACCTTC; CDR3aa: CAWSVTSPRGGYTF
v_gene: TRBV30; abundance: NA; j_gene: TRBJ1-3; d_gene: NA; CDR3nt: TGTGCCTGGAGTGGAAACCTATTCTCTGGAAACACCATATATTTT; CDR3aa: CAWSGNLFSGNTIYF
v_gene: TRBV2; abundance: NA; j_gene: TRBJ1-4; d_gene: NA; CDR3nt: TGTGCCAGGCAGAGGGAACCTGATGAAAAACTGTTTTTT; CDR3aa: CARQREPDEKLFF
v_gene: TRBV4-1; abundance: once; j_gene: TRBJ2-5; d_gene: NA; CDR3nt: TGCGCCAGCAGCCCCAGAGGGACCCCTCGGGAGACCCAGTACTTC; CDR3aa: CASSPRGTPRETQYF
v_gene: TRBV20-1; abundance: NA; j_gene: TRBJ2-1; d_gene: TRBD2; CDR3nt: TGCAGTGCTCAAGGGACTAGCGGGAGGGCCTTCCCCAATGAGCAGTTCTTC; CDR3aa: CSAQGTSGRAFPNEQFF
v_gene: TRBV3-1; abundance: NA; j_gene: TRBJ2-2; d_gene: TRBD2; CDR3nt: TGTGCCAGCAGCCTTTCGTCCGGGACTAGCGGGAGTACCGGGGAGCTGTTTTTT; CDR3aa: CASSLSSGTSGSTGELFF
v_gene: TRBV29-1; abundance: NA; j_gene: TRBJ1-2; d_gene: TRBD1; CDR3nt: TGCAGCGTGGGTCAGGGGGCCCATGGCTACACCTTC; CDR3aa: CSVGQGAHGYTF
v_gene: TRBV20-1; abundance: once; j_gene: TRBJ2-1; d_gene: TRBD2; CDR3nt: TGCAGGGCCGGGACTAGCGGATACAATGAGCAGTTCTTC; CDR3aa: CRAGTSGYNEQFF
v_gene: TRBV30; abundance: NA; j_gene: TRBJ2-5; d_gene: NA; CDR3nt: TGTGCCTGGAGTGTTCGTGGACTAACAGAGACCCAGTACTTC; CDR3aa: CAWSVRGLTETQYF
v_gene: TRBV11-2; abundance: NA; j_gene: TRBJ2-5; d_gene: TRBD2; CDR3nt: TGTGCCAGCAGCCCCGGACTAGCGGGAGAGAAAGAGACCCAGTACTTC; CDR3aa: CASSPGLAGEKETQYF
v_gene: TRBV11-2; abundance: NA; j_gene: TRBJ2-6; d_gene: NA; CDR3nt: TGTGCCAGCAGCTTAGGCGTCTCTGGGGCCAACGTCCTGACTTTC; CDR3aa: CASSLGVSGANVLTF
v_gene: TRBV7-9; abundance: NA; j_gene: TRBJ1-1; d_gene: NA; CDR3nt: TGTGCCAGCAAGTGGGGGCGAAATATGAACACTGAAGCTTTCTTT; CDR3aa: CASKWGRNMNTEAFF
v_gene: TRBV27; abundance: NA; j_gene: TRBJ1-2; d_gene: TRBD1; CDR3nt: TGTGCCAGCAGTTTAGAGAGGGGGCGAGGCTACACCTTC; CDR3aa: CASSLERGRGYTF
v_gene: TRBV24-1; abundance: few; j_gene: TRBJ2-2; d_gene: NA; CDR3nt: TGTGCCACCGCAGAGAACACCGGGGAGCTGTTTTTT; CDR3aa: CATAENTGELFF
v_gene: TRBV3-1; abundance: once; j_gene: TRBJ1-2; d_gene: NA; CDR3nt: TGTGCCAGCAGCCCCAACTCAGGGTTGGGCTACACCTTC; CDR3aa: CASSPNSGLGYTF
v_gene: TRBV3-1; abundance: NA; j_gene: TRBJ1-1; d_gene: NA; CDR3nt: TGTGCCAGCAGCCAATCCGACAGGTTAACTGAAGCTTTCTTT; CDR3aa: CASSQSDRLTEAFF
v_gene: TRBV3-1; abundance: NA; j_gene: TRBJ2-5; d_gene: NA; CDR3nt: TGTGCCAGCAGCCAAACACAAGAGACCCAGTACTTC; CDR3aa: CASSQTQETQYF
v_gene: TRBV7-9; abundance: NA; j_gene: TRBJ2-7; d_gene: NA; CDR3nt: TGTGCCAGCAGCTTTCCAGGAGGATACGAGCAGTACTTC; CDR3aa: CASSFPGGYEQYF
v_gene: TRBV20-1; abundance: NA; j_gene: TRBJ2-1; d_gene: NA; CDR3nt: TGCAGTGCTAGGTCGGAGTTCTTC; CDR3aa: CSARSEFF
v_gene: TRBV10-3; abundance: NA; j_gene: TRBJ1-5; d_gene: NA; CDR3nt: TGTGCCATCAGTGAGAGCCCGGGTCAGCCCCAGCATTTT; CDR3aa: CAISESPGQPQHF
v_gene: TRBV7-8; abundance: NA; j_gene: TRBJ2-1; d_gene: NA; CDR3nt: TGTGCCAGCAGCCCGGGACGGGCCGGGGGAACCTACAATGAGCAGTTCTTC; CDR3aa: CASSPGRAGGTYNEQFF
v_gene: TRBV7-8; abundance: NA; j_gene: TRBJ2-5; d_gene: NA; CDR3nt: TGTGCCAGCAGCTCCGGGATACAAGAGACCCAGTACTTC; CDR3aa: CASSSGIQETQYF
v_gene: TRBV9; abundance: NA; j_gene: TRBJ1-5; d_gene: NA; CDR3nt: TGTGCCAGCAGCCGGACGGAGGGGTATCAGCCCCAGCATTTT; CDR3aa: CASSRTEGYQPQHF
v_gene: TRBV29-1; abundance: NA; j_gene: TRBJ1-4; d_gene: NA; CDR3nt: TGCAGCGTTGAAGATTCCCGGACTAATGAAAAACTGTTTTTT; CDR3aa: CSVEDSRTNEKLFF
v_gene: TRBV2; abundance: NA; j_gene: TRBJ2-3; d_gene: NA; CDR3nt: TGTGCCAGCAGTTACGACACCGGTTTAGGCACAGATACGCAGTATTTT; CDR3aa: CASSYDTGLGTDTQYF
v_gene: TRBV20-1; abundance: once; j_gene: TRBJ1-1; d_gene: TRBD1; CDR3nt: TGCAGTGCTAGAGATCTCGGGACAGTAAACACTGAAGCTTTCTTT; CDR3aa: CSARDLGTVNTEAFF
v_gene: TRBV3-1; abundance: NA; j_gene: TRBJ1-2; d_gene: TRBD1; CDR3nt: TGTGCCAGCAGCCTTAGACAGGGGGATGGCTACACCTTC; CDR3aa: CASSLRQGDGYTF
v_gene: TRBV20-1; abundance: NA; j_gene: TRBJ2-4; d_gene: NA; CDR3nt: TGCAGTGCAGCGGAGGGAGACAAAAACATTCAGTACTTC; CDR3aa: CSAAEGDKNIQYF
v_gene: TRBV5-6; abundance: NA; j_gene: TRBJ2-7; d_gene: NA; CDR3nt: TGTGCCAGCAGCTTAGGTGGCTACGAGCAGTACTTC; CDR3aa: CASSLGGYEQYF
v_gene: TRBV5-1; abundance: NA; j_gene: TRBJ2-3; d_gene: NA; CDR3nt: TGCGCCAGCAGCGAAAGGAGCACAGATACGCAGTATTTT; CDR3aa: CASSERSTDTQYF
v_gene: TRBV9; abundance: NA; j_gene: TRBJ1-1; d_gene: NA; CDR3nt: TGTGCCAGCAGCGCGGCACGGAACACTGAAGCTTTCTTT; CDR3aa: CASSAARNTEAFF
v_gene: TRBV28; abundance: NA; j_gene: TRBJ1-1; d_gene: NA; CDR3nt: TGTGCCACCGCCGATGGTGAAGCTTTCTTT; CDR3aa: CATADGEAFF
v_gene: TRBV25-1; abundance: NA; j_gene: TRBJ2-5; d_gene: NA; CDR3nt: TGTGCCAGCAGTGAATGGGGTGGAGGTTTGGAGACCCAGTACTTC; CDR3aa: CASSEWGGGLETQYF
v_gene: TRBV2; abundance: NA; j_gene: TRBJ1-2; d_gene: TRBD1; CDR3nt: TGTGCCAGCACGAGGGGGCCACCCCAGACTAACTATGGCTACACCTTC; CDR3aa: CASTRGPPQTNYGYTF
v_gene: TRBV20-1; abundance: NA; j_gene: TRBJ2-7; d_gene: TRBD2; CDR3nt: TGCAGTGCTGTCCCACCGGGACTAGCGTACGAGCAGTACTTC; CDR3aa: CSAVPPGLAYEQYF
v_gene: TRBV20-1; abundance: NA; j_gene: TRBJ2-5; d_gene: TRBD2; CDR3nt: TGCAGTGCTAGCCTACTAGCGGGGGGAATGAAAGAGACCCAGTACTTC; CDR3aa: CSASLLAGGMKETQYF
v_gene: TRBV6-5; abundance: few; j_gene: TRBJ2-3; d_gene: NA; CDR3nt: TGTGCCAGCATTGGCGGGGGCACAGATACGCAGTATTTT; CDR3aa: CASIGGGTDTQYF
v_gene: TRBV6-5; abundance: NA; j_gene: TRBJ2-4; d_gene: TRBD1; CDR3nt: TGTGCCAGCAGTGTTCCGGGACAGGTGGACATTCAGTACTTC; CDR3aa: CASSVPGQVDIQYF
v_gene: TRBV20-1; abundance: NA; j_gene: TRBJ2-2; d_gene: NA; CDR3nt: TGCAGTGCTAGAGTCAGAGGCACCGGGGAGCTGTTTTTT; CDR3aa: CSARVRGTGELFF
v_gene: TRBV15; abundance: NA; j_gene: TRBJ1-2; d_gene: TRBD1; CDR3nt: TGTGCCACCAGCAGCCCGACAGGGCTCGCTGGCTACACCTTC; CDR3aa: CATSSPTGLAGYTF
v_gene: TRBV20-1; abundance: NA; j_gene: TRBJ2-7; d_gene: TRBD1; CDR3nt: TGCAGTGCTAGTGGGACAGGGGTCAACTTAAGGCAGGAGCAGTACTTC; CDR3aa: CSASGTGVNLRQEQYF
v_gene: TRBV29-1; abundance: NA; j_gene: TRBJ2-3; d_gene: NA; CDR3nt: TGCAGCGCGGACAGCTCCGGGACAGATACGCAGTATTTT; CDR3aa: CSADSSGTDTQYF
v_gene: TRBV20-1; abundance: NA; j_gene: TRBJ2-1; d_gene: TRBD2; CDR3nt: TGCAGTGCCGCCGGGACTAGCGGGAGGCTTGAGCAGTTCTTC; CDR3aa: CSAAGTSGRLEQFF
v_gene: TRBV29-1; abundance: NA; j_gene: TRBJ2-7; d_gene: NA; CDR3nt: TGCAGCGTTGAGGGATGGGGGAACTCCTACGAGCAGTACTTC; CDR3aa: CSVEGWGNSYEQYF
v_gene: TRBV27; abundance: once; j_gene: TRBJ1-3; d_gene: NA; CDR3nt: TGTGCCAGCAGCCGAAGCTCTGGAAACACCATATATTTT; CDR3aa: CASSRSSGNTIYF
v_gene: TRBV2; abundance: NA; j_gene: TRBJ1-1; d_gene: TRBD1; CDR3nt: TGTGCCAGCGCGGGACAGGGAATCACTGAAGCTTTCTTT; CDR3aa: CASAGQGITEAFF
v_gene: TRBV3-1; abundance: NA; j_gene: TRBJ2-5; d_gene: NA; CDR3nt: TGTGCCAGCAGCCCCAGGGGAGCGGGAACTCGAGAGACCCAGTACTTC; CDR3aa: CASSPRGAGTRETQYF
v_gene: TRBV20-1; abundance: NA; j_gene: TRBJ1-3; d_gene: NA; CDR3nt: TGCAGTGCTAGAGGCGGAAACACCATATATTTT; CDR3aa: CSARGGNTIYF